This T cell receptor beta chain was observed in a study of CD8+ T cells in alopecia areata. Turning to the study itself: Oral tofacitinib (5 to 10 mg twice daily) was administered to treated patients. Treated patients received severity scores based on the percentage of scalp area affected. Study-wide results and caveats: Scalp clonality, together with expanded CD8+ clones among the top 100, fell significantly with tofacitinib. Amid tofacitinib therapy, many expanded lesional clones stayed present in scalp and blood.

CDR3 length equals 13 residues. Germline V gene data show CDR1 as SGHRS and CDR2 as YFSETQ. The V end was cut by 5 bases, the J end by 7 bases, with 15 bases between. Comment on this clone: What it recognizes is unknown.

The sample's treatment: oral pan-JAK inhibitor, 5-10 mg twice daily. The authors extracted RNA and reverse transcribed it into cDNA as the sequencing template. Clones were read by immunoSEQ multiplex PCR, and TCRdb kept only the in-frame ones, dropping some. The repertoire holds some 200,000 clones, about 50% seen once, with roughly 1.6% in the top ten. The chain employs TRBV5-1 and TRBJ1-1, with D possibly matching TRBD1 (5 bases). This material consisted of CD4+ T cells sorted from blood, taken at week 4, from a patient treated with tofacitinib. The origin of this receptor is a human donor with alopecia areata. The CDR3 loop reads CASSPGMRSEAFF. The CDR3 bases are TGCGCCAGCAGTCCAGGGATGAGGAGTGAAGCTTTCTTT.